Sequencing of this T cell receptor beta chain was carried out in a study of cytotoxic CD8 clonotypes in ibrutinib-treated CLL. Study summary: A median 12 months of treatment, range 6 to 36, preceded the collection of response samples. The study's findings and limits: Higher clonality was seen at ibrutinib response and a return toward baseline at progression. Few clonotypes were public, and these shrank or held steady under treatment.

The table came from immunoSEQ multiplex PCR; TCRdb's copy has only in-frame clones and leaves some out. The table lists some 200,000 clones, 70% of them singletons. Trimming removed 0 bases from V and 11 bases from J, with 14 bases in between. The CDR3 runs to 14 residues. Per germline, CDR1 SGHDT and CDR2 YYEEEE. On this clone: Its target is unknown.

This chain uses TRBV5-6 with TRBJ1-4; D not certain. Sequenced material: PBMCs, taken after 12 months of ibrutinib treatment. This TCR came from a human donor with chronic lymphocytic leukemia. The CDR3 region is CASSLGGTGEKLFF. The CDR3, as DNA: TGTGCCAGCAGCTTGGGAGGCACCGGGGAGAAACTGTTTTTT.